The TCR beta chain described here comes from a study of blood T cell repertoires in COVID-19. Study summary: COVID-19 samples from acute and convalescent phases originated in the United States, Italy and Spain. T cells, B-cell-depleted T cells, or PBMCs supplied cDNA or gDNA.

The V end lost 7 bases, the J end lost 1 base, and 7 bases lay between the germline ends. The CDR3 extends over 11 amino acids. Germline V gene lookup returns CDR1 SQVTM and CDR2 ANQGSEA. As processed by the authors: Estimation of nucleated cell counts was performed using reference gene primer amplification. Profiling relied on immunoSEQ multiplex PCR, and the TCRdb table lists in-frame clones only, not all of them. V, J and clone size are taken as reported in that table, and D and trimming were inferred from the DNA itself. The data contain some 280,000 clones, around four fifths of them singletons.

The sequenced sample was peripheral blood. This chain joins TRBV29-1 and TRBJ1-1, with TRBD1 as a possible D gene (5 bases). This TCR was recovered from a woman in her fifties or sixties with active or convalescent COVID-19. CDR3 DNA sequence: TGCAGCGCGACAGAGAACACTGAAGCTTTCTTT. Translation gives CSATENTEAFF.